The 31 T cell receptor beta chains in this list originate from one sample, sequenced in a study of T-cell reconstitution after alpha-beta-depleted transplantation in children. Preparation of the TCRbeta library involved a method that used unique molecular identifiers. TCRdb itself ran the PCR reads through MiXCR, one entry per CDR3 protein. The sample yields hundreds of thousands of distinct CDR3 sequences, about an eighth seen once. The sample was PBMCs, taken before TCRalphabeta/CD19-depleted stem cell transplant. These receptors originate from a girl under 10 years old with congenital amegakaryocytic thrombocytopenia, due to receive a stem cell transplant.

This clonotype was detected ten times or more. The V and J genes are TRBV20-1 and TRBJ2-5; no clear D. There are 13 residues in the CDR3. V was trimmed by 5 bases and J by 4 bases, leaving 14 bases between them. Germline V gives CDR1 DFQATT, CDR2 SNEGSKA (reference sequence). DNA for the CDR3: TGCAGTGCTGACCTTGGTCCGCGAGAGACCCAGTACTTC. This sequence encodes CSADLGPRETQYF.

The sample holds a few counts of this clonotype. The chain employs TRBV20-1 and TRBJ2-7, with D hard to call. CDR1 and CDR2 from the germline V gene are DFQATT and SNEGSKA (reference sequence). The CDR3 runs 14 residues. V was trimmed by 4 bases and J by 2 bases, leaving 15 bases between them. CDR3 in amino acids: CSANPLTGAYEQYF. The CDR3, as DNA: TGCAGTGCTAACCCCCTTACTGGTGCCTACGAGCAGTACTTC.

This clonotype was counted a few times. V usage is TRBV15 and J usage is TRBJ1-3; no clear D gene. V lost 5 bases and J lost 1, with 18 bases in between. Germline CDR1 is LNHNV and CDR2 is YYDKDF (reference sequence). The CDR3 runs to 17 residues. The CDR3 nucleotides read TGTGCCACCAGCTACTCCGACGACTCCCGTTCTGGAAACACCATATATTTT. It codes for CATSYSDDSRSGNTIYF. The variable domain in full, with the rest retrieved from reference TRBV15 and TRBJ1-3, is DAMVIQNPRYQVTQFGKPVTLSCSQTLNHNVMYWYQQKSSQAPKLLFHYYDKDFNNEADTPDNFQSRRPNTSFCFLDIRSPGLGDTAMYLCATSYSDDSRSGNTIYFGEGSWLTVV.

This clonotype was picked up a small number of times. The chain carries TRBV20-1 and TRBJ2-5; D is ambiguous. Trimming took off 0 bases at V and 5 bases at J, with 13 bases between the two ends. This CDR3 is built from 14 residues. CDR1 is DFQATT and CDR2 is SNEGSKA in the germline V gene (reference sequence). CDR3 in DNA: TGCAGTGCTAGAGATCGGGCTAGGACGGAGACCCAGTACTTC. Encoded protein: CSARDRARTETQYF.

In its sample, this clonotype was seen many times. The chain links TRBV29-1 to TRBJ2-7; 11 positions agree with TRBD2. With 2 bases clipped from V and 0 bases from J, the junction kept 0 bases outside the gene matches. Germline CDR1 SQVTM, CDR2 ANQGSEA. CDR3 length equals 14 residues. The CDR3 reads CSVETSGSSYEQYF. The CDR3 bases are TGCAGCGTTGAAACTAGCGGGAGCTCCTACGAGCAGTACTTC.

This clonotype has ten or more counts. The V and J genes are TRBV20-1 and TRBJ2-3, with D uncertain. The CDR3 is 17 residues long. From germline, CDR1 is DFQATT and CDR2 SNEGSKA (reference sequence). Trimming removed 0 bases at V and 2 bases at J, with 18 bases between. CDR3 sequence: CSARDLSESRPTDTQYF. Written as DNA, the CDR3 is TGCAGTGCTAGAGATTTATCGGAGTCCAGGCCCACAGATACGCAGTATTTT.

The sample holds a few counts of this clonotype. The rearrangement links TRBV6-1 to TRBJ2-1; D remains ambiguous. The CDR3 has 13 amino acids. Per the germline V gene, CDR1 is MNHNS and CDR2 is SASEGT. V was clipped by 6 bases and J by 9 bases, with 15 bases between them. The chain's CDR3 is CASSPRPVGEQFF. CDR3 nucleotides: TGTGCCAGCAGCCCCCGCCCAGTCGGTGAGCAGTTCTTC.

This clonotype was counted many times. This chain joins TRBV5-1 and TRBJ2-3; D ambiguous. V shed 2 bases and J shed 6 bases, with 7 bases lying between them. The CDR3 extends over 12 amino acids. The V gene's germline CDR1 is SGHRS and CDR2 YFSETQ. The chain's CDR3 is CASSLSSDTQYF. CDR3 bases: TGCGCCAGCAGCTTAAGTTCCGATACGCAGTATTTT. Full variable domain (rest looked up from reference TRBV5-1 and TRBJ2-3): KAGVTQTPRYLIKTRGQQVTLSCSPISGHRSVSWYQQTPGQGLQFLFEYFSETQRNKGNFPGRFSGRQFSNSRSEMNVSTLELGDSALYLCASSLSSDTQYFGPGTRLTVL.

This clonotype appeared a few times. The rearrangement links TRBV29-1 to TRBJ2-7; 7 positions agree with TRBD1. J lost 4 bases, V lost 2 bases, and 5 bases had no gene match. CDR3 length equals 13 residues. From germline, CDR1 is SQVTM and CDR2 ANQGSEA. The CDR3 reads CSVEYRGEYEQYF. In nucleotides, the CDR3 is TGCAGCGTTGAATACAGGGGAGAGTACGAGCAGTACTTC.

In this sample, this clonotype turned up many times. This chain connects TRBV5-1 to TRBJ2-3; 9 nucleotides align to TRBD2. This CDR3 comprises 14 residues. CDR1 SGHRS and CDR2 YFSETQ come from the germline V gene. V lost 7 bases, J lost 3 bases, and 6 bases stayed unmatched. As DNA, the CDR3 is TGCGCCAGCCGATCTAGCGGGAAAACAGATACGCAGTATTTT. It is translated as CASRSSGKTDTQYF.

This clonotype was counted many times. V usage is TRBV29-1 and J usage is TRBJ2-1; perhaps TRBD1 as D (6 bases). CDR3 size: 11 residues. Germline V gene sequence: CDR1 SQVTM, CDR2 ANQGSEA. Deletions cut 6 bases from V and 6 bases from J, with 9 bases between. DNA for the CDR3: TGCAGCGTCCAGACAGGCAATGAGCAGTTCTTC. Translation: CSVQTGNEQFF.

The table lists this clonotype with many counts. The chain carries TRBV20-1 and TRBJ2-1, with a tentative D call TRBD1 (5 bases). This CDR3 region has 11 residues. V lost 5 bases, J lost 9 bases, and 11 bases lay in between. CDR1 and CDR2 from the germline V gene are DFQATT and SNEGSKA (reference sequence). This CDR3 reads CSAGQNSEQFF. The DNA of the CDR3 is TGCAGTGCTGGACAAAACAGTGAGCAGTTCTTC.

In this sample, this clonotype turned up many times. The DNA of the CDR3 is TGTGCCACTATGGACAGGGTCAAACTCTCCTACGAGCAGTACTTC. Translated, it gives CATMDRVKLSYEQYF. The chain uses TRBV10-3 and TRBJ2-7; 8 bases are shared with TRBD1. Germline CDR1 and CDR2: ENHRY and SYGVKD. The CDR3 length is 15 residues. Trimming at V came to 10 bases and at J to 0 bases, leaving 11 bases not matched to a gene.

The table lists this clonotype with a few counts. The V call is TRBV5-1, the J call TRBJ2-7; D gene ambiguous. Germline CDR1 reads SGHRS; CDR2 reads YFSETQ. The CDR3 is 17 residues long. V lost 0 bases and J 5 bases, leaving 21 bases between the germline ends. The CDR3 DNA sequence: TGCGCCAGCAGCTTGGCGGGTGCAGTCTTGGCGCGGAACGAGCAGTACTTC. Translation gives CASSLAGAVLARNEQYF.

The chain combines TRBV7-9 with TRBJ2-1; possible D gene TRBD1, 5 bases. Germline values: CDR1 SEHNR, CDR2 FQNEAQ (reference sequence). Trimming stripped 7 bases from V and 7 bases from J, with 17 bases between. This CDR3 has 14 amino acids. The CDR3 protein is CASNNRQSGNEQFF. The CDR3 nucleotides read TGTGCCAGCAACAACAGGCAAAGTGGTAATGAGCAGTTCTTC.

This chain uses TRBV2 with TRBJ2-3; unclear D gene. V was pared by 4 bases and J by 2 bases, with 10 bases between. Germline assignment: CDR1 SNHLY and CDR2 FYNNEI. The CDR3 length is 14 residues. CDR3 in DNA: TGTGCCAGCAGTGCCCTGGCCAACACAGATACGCAGTATTTT. Protein sequence: CASSALANTDTQYF.

Ten or more counts support this clonotype. The rearrangement joins TRBV5-1 to TRBJ2-2; 12 positions match TRBD2. CDR1 SGHRS and CDR2 YFSETQ come from the germline V gene. Trimming took 0 bases from V and 6 from J; bases not matched to a gene: 3. This CDR3 has 16 residues. CDR3 sequence (DNA): TGCGCCAGCAGCTTGGAGCTAGCGGGAGGGGCCGGGGAGCTGTTTTTT. It specifies CASSLELAGGAGELFF.

This chain uses TRBV3-1 with TRBJ1-3; D unclear. This CDR3 comprises 14 residues. The V end lost 5 bases, the J end lost 0 bases, and 8 bases lay between the germline ends. CDR1 is LGHDT and CDR2 is YNNKEL in the germline V gene (reference sequence). DNA of the CDR3: TGTGCCAGCAGCAGACGTATCTCTGGAAACACCATATATTTT. As protein: CASSRRISGNTIYF.

The count of this clonotype is one. The chain uses TRBV7-8 and TRBJ1-3; D is uncertain. The germline V gene encodes CDR1 SGHVS and CDR2 FQNEAQ. The CDR3 has 16 amino acids. V was cut by 5 bases and J by 0 bases, with 14 bases left in between. The CDR3: CASSHRVAGSGNTIYF. CDR3 nucleotide sequence: TGTGCCAGCAGCCACCGTGTAGCTGGCTCTGGAAACACCATATATTTT.

This clonotype was detected only a few times. The rearrangement uses TRBV7-8 and TRBJ2-1; D is undetermined. The V gene's germline CDR1 is SGHVS and CDR2 FQNEAQ. The CDR3 is 15 residues long. V was cut by 4 bases and J by 4 bases, with 14 bases left in between. For the CDR3, the DNA is TGTGCCAGCAGCTCATTATCTTCCGGGTACAATGAGCAGTTCTTC. It yields the protein CASSSLSSGYNEQFF.

V usage is TRBV30 and J usage is TRBJ2-5; 7 bases align to TRBD1. The germline V gene has CDR1 GTSNPN and CDR2 SVGIG (reference sequence). The CDR3 is made up of 12 amino acids. The V gene end was trimmed by 4 bases and the J gene end by 4 bases; junction bases not matched to a gene: 3. The CDR3 sequence is CAWIRGRETQYF. The CDR3 bases are TGTGCCTGGATTAGGGGGCGAGAGACCCAGTACTTC.

This clonotype has ten or more counts. The chain employs TRBV20-1 and TRBJ2-1, with D perhaps TRBD1 (5 bases). Germline CDR1 is DFQATT and CDR2 is SNEGSKA (reference sequence). V lost 3 bases and J 1 base, leaving 7 bases between the germline ends. This CDR3 is built from 13 residues. The CDR3 sequence: CSASRGSYNEQFF. DNA for the CDR3: TGCAGTGCTAGTAGGGGTTCCTACAATGAGCAGTTCTTC.

About this clonotype: This may arise from a read error, as a much more abundant clone is one base away. The V and J genes are TRBV12-3 or TRBV12-4 and TRBJ2-7, with D maybe TRBD2 (5 bases). The CDR3 spans 14 residues. Here the CDR3 DNA reads TGTCCCAGCAGAGACTCAGGCGGGCTATACGAGCAGTACTTC. Protein product: CPSRDSGGLYEQYF.

This clonotype was observed a handful of times. This chain connects TRBV25-1 to TRBJ2-7, with TRBD2 matching over 7 bases. CDR1 and CDR2 (germline): MGHDK, SYGVNS. CDR3 size: 12 residues. Trimming removed 0 bases from V and 12 bases from J; junction bases left unmatched: 5. In DNA form, the CDR3 reads TGTGCCAGCAGTGAATATTCGGGAGGACTGTACTTC. It codes for CASSEYSGGLYF.

This chain uses TRBV12-3 or TRBV12-4 with TRBJ2-6; TRBD1 is a possible D gene (6 bases). This CDR3 is built from 16 residues. V was clipped by 3 bases and J by 2 bases, with 11 bases between them. CDR3 amino acids: CASSFRGVAGANVLTF. For the CDR3, the DNA is TGTGCCAGCAGTTTCAGGGGTGTAGCTGGGGCCAACGTCCTGACTTTC.

Many counts were recorded for this clonotype. This rearrangement joins TRBV4-1 to TRBJ1-2; TRBD1 matches 11 bases. V lost 2 bases to trimming and J lost 0 bases; unmatched junction nucleotides: 5. Per germline, CDR1 MGHRA and CDR2 YSYEKL. There are 17 residues in the CDR3. This chain's CDR3 is CASSQRGQGVANYGYTF. CDR3 sequence (DNA): TGCGCCAGCAGCCAAAGGGGACAGGGGGTAGCTAACTATGGCTACACCTTC.

This clonotype was found a few times. The gene calls are TRBV4-1 and TRBJ1-1; no reliable D call. The V gene lost 2 bases and the J gene lost 2 bases, with 21 bases spanning the gap. Germline V gives CDR1 MGHRA, CDR2 YSYEKL. This CDR3 spans 18 amino acids. The CDR3 coding sequence is TGCGCCAGCAGCCAAAACCCTGCGTTAGCTGACCTAAACACTGAAGCTTTCTTT. This gives the protein CASSQNPALADLNTEAFF.

This clonotype was counted between two and nine times. The rearrangement uses TRBV25-1 and TRBJ2-7; a weak D match, TRBD2 (5 bases). Deletions cut 5 bases from V and 5 bases from J, with 19 bases between. CDR3 length: 15 amino acids. Per the germline V gene, CDR1 is MGHDK and CDR2 is SYGVNS. CDR3 DNA sequence: TGTGCCAGCAGTACCATCTCGATACCGACTAACGAGCAGTACTTC. Protein: CASSTISIPTNEQYF.

The V and J genes are TRBV7-3 and TRBJ2-2, with 7 bases matching TRBD2. This CDR3 is 13 amino acids long. CDR1 is SGHTA and CDR2 is FQGTGA in the germline V gene. J gave up 6 bases and V 4 bases, and 2 bases lay outside the gene matches. CDR3 in amino acids: CASSSTSPGELFF. The CDR3 DNA reads TGTGCCAGCAGCTCGACTAGCCCCGGGGAGCTGTTTTTT.

This clonotype was picked up many times. The chain has TRBV5-1 and TRBJ1-6; TRBD1 might be the D (5 bases). The germline V gene encodes CDR1 SGHRS and CDR2 YFSETQ. The CDR3 is 15 amino acids. V lost 0 bases to trimming and J lost 10 bases, with 14 bases between them. The CDR3 nucleotides are TGCGCCAGCAGCTTGGGGAATACAGGAAACTCACCCCTCCACTTT. Its protein is CASSLGNTGNSPLHF.

The genes are TRBV5-1 and TRBJ1-2, with TRBD1 as a possible D gene (5 bases). Germline values: CDR1 SGHRS, CDR2 YFSETQ. The CDR3 is made up of 15 amino acids. Trimming removed 3 bases from V and 2 bases from J, with 14 bases in between. CDR3 loop: CASSWGDVSNYGYTF. CDR3 nucleotides: TGCGCCAGCAGCTGGGGCGACGTTTCGAACTATGGCTACACCTTC.